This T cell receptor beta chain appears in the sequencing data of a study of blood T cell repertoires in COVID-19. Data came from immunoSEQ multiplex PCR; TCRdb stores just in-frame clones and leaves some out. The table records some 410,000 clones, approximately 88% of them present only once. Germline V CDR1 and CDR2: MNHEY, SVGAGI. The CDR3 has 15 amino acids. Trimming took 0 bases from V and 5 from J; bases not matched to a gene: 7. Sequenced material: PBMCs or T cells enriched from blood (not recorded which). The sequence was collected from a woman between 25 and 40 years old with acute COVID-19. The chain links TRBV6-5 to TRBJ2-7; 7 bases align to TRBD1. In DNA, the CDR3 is TGTGCCAGCAGTTACTCCCAACAGGGGTATAACGAGCAGTACTTC. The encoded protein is CASSYSQQGYNEQYF.